A selection of T cell receptor beta chains follows, all from one sample in a study of T cell responses to AZD1222 COVID-19 vaccine. Sequenced by immunoSEQ multiplex PCR; TCRdb stores in-frame clones only, minus some. The table has roughly 84,000 clones, around 90% seen once. The sample here was peripheral blood, taken 28 days after the second AZD1222 dose. These receptors came from an adult who received the AZD1222 COVID-19 vaccine. CDR3s include the opening cysteine and the closing phenylalanine or tryptophan. D genes are given only for firm matches. Clone size is given for some rows only: seen once, a few or many times, or a class if the clone is expanded.

D gene: TRBD1; J gene: TRBJ1-2; V gene: TRBV7-2; clone size: NA; CDR3 protein: CASSLAMGQGIGYGYTF; CDR3 DNA: TGTGCCAGCAGCTTAGCGATGGGACAGGGAATCGGCTATGGCTACACCTTC
D gene: NA; J gene: TRBJ2-2; V gene: TRBV7-2; clone size: NA; CDR3 protein: CASSLVGGRDTGELFF; CDR3 DNA: TGTGCCAGCAGCTTAGTTGGGGGCCGGGACACCGGGGAGCTGTTTTTT
D gene: NA; J gene: TRBJ1-1; V gene: TRBV28; clone size: NA; CDR3 protein: CASSLPGMNTEAFF; CDR3 DNA: TGTGCCAGCAGTTTGCCAGGGATGAACACTGAAGCTTTCTTT
D gene: NA; J gene: TRBJ2-7; V gene: TRBV6-1; clone size: NA; CDR3 protein: CASSEKGSQYF; CDR3 DNA: TGTGCCAGCAGTGAAAAGGGCAGTCAGTACTTC
D gene: TRBD1; J gene: TRBJ2-7; V gene: TRBV6-2/TRBV6-3; clone size: NA; CDR3 protein: CASSPTGLEQYF; CDR3 DNA: TGTGCCAGCAGTCCGACAGGGCTGGAGCAGTACTTC
D gene: TRBD1; J gene: TRBJ1-1; V gene: TRBV11-1; clone size: NA; CDR3 protein: CASSPQGAYVNTEAFF; CDR3 DNA: TGTGCCAGCAGCCCACAGGGGGCCTATGTGAACACTGAAGCTTTCTTT
D gene: NA; J gene: TRBJ1-6; V gene: TRBV5-6; clone size: NA; CDR3 protein: CASSQGRAYNSPLHF; CDR3 DNA: TGTGCCAGCAGCCAGGGGAGGGCCTATAATTCACCCCTCCACTTT
D gene: TRBD1; J gene: TRBJ1-2; V gene: TRBV19; clone size: few; CDR3 protein: CASSIGQGKGGYTF; CDR3 DNA: TGTGCCAGTAGTATTGGACAGGGAAAAGGTGGCTACACCTTC
D gene: NA; J gene: TRBJ2-5; V gene: TRBV15; clone size: NA; CDR3 protein: CATEMEGVRAAQYF; CDR3 DNA: TGTGCCACCGAGATGGAAGGGGTTAGAGCGGCCCAGTACTTC
D gene: NA; J gene: TRBJ1-1; V gene: TRBV25-1; clone size: NA; CDR3 protein: CASSRVTMNTEAFF; CDR3 DNA: TGTGCCAGCAGTCGGGTTACCATGAACACTGAAGCTTTCTTT
D gene: NA; J gene: TRBJ2-5; V gene: TRBV6-2/TRBV6-3; clone size: NA; CDR3 protein: CASSYGPGGTQYF; CDR3 DNA: TGTGCCAGCAGTTATGGCCCCGGGGGGACCCAGTACTTC
D gene: NA; J gene: TRBJ1-3; V gene: TRBV30; clone size: NA; CDR3 protein: CAWSLIKGGGKGNTIYF; CDR3 DNA: TGTGCCTGGAGTTTAATAAAGGGGGGGGGAAAAGGAAACACCATATATTTT
D gene: TRBD1; J gene: TRBJ1-6; V gene: TRBV5-4; clone size: few; CDR3 protein: CASSHWDRTYSPLHF; CDR3 DNA: TGTGCCAGCAGCCATTGGGACAGAACGTATTCACCCCTCCACTTT
D gene: NA; J gene: TRBJ1-1; V gene: TRBV29-1; clone size: NA; CDR3 protein: CNALGGASNTEAFF; CDR3 DNA: TGCAACGCTTTGGGGGGGGCCTCGAACACTGAAGCTTTCTTT
D gene: TRBD1; J gene: TRBJ2-3; V gene: TRBV19; clone size: NA; CDR3 protein: CAGRGQGSDTQYF; CDR3 DNA: TGTGCCGGAAGGGGGCAGGGTTCAGATACGCAGTATTTT
D gene: NA; J gene: TRBJ2-2; V gene: TRBV27; clone size: NA; CDR3 protein: CASSPQPMNTGELFF; CDR3 DNA: TGTGCCAGCAGTCCACAACCGATGAACACCGGGGAGCTGTTTTTT
D gene: NA; J gene: TRBJ1-5; V gene: TRBV4-3; clone size: few; CDR3 protein: CASSQDQDQPQHF; CDR3 DNA: TGCGCCAGCAGCCAAGATCAAGATCAGCCCCAGCATTTT
D gene: NA; J gene: TRBJ2-2; V gene: TRBV3-1/TRBV3-2; clone size: NA; CDR3 protein: CASSLQYTGELFF; CDR3 DNA: TGTGCCAGCAGCCTCCAGTACACCGGGGAGCTGTTTTTT
D gene: NA; J gene: TRBJ2-2; V gene: TRBV7-8; clone size: NA; CDR3 protein: CASSSRALPDGELFF; CDR3 DNA: TGTGCCAGCAGCTCCAGAGCACTACCGGACGGGGAGCTGTTTTTT
D gene: TRBD1; J gene: TRBJ2-7; V gene: TRBV6-2/TRBV6-3; clone size: NA; CDR3 protein: CASSYHRTGNSYEQYF; CDR3 DNA: TGTGCCAGCAGTTACCATCGGACAGGTAACTCCTACGAGCAGTACTTC
D gene: NA; J gene: TRBJ1-1; V gene: TRBV18; clone size: NA; CDR3 protein: CASSPKEGGGSTEAFF; CDR3 DNA: TGTGCCAGCTCACCGAAGGAGGGCGGGGGGTCCACTGAAGCTTTCTTT
D gene: NA; J gene: TRBJ1-1; V gene: TRBV29-1; clone size: NA; CDR3 protein: CSVGRGAEAFF; CDR3 DNA: TGCAGCGTTGGGAGGGGGGCTGAAGCTTTCTTT
D gene: TRBD2; J gene: TRBJ2-1; V gene: TRBV28; clone size: NA; CDR3 protein: CASSLAGTSGSNEQFF; CDR3 DNA: TGTGCCAGCAGTTTAGCCGGGACTAGCGGGTCCAATGAGCAGTTCTTC
D gene: TRBD2; J gene: TRBJ2-1; V gene: TRBV6-1; clone size: NA; CDR3 protein: CASSGLAGGKSSYNEQFF; CDR3 DNA: TGTGCCAGCAGTGGGCTAGCGGGGGGCAAAAGCTCCTACAATGAGCAGTTCTTC
D gene: NA; J gene: TRBJ2-7; V gene: TRBV11-1; clone size: once; CDR3 protein: CASTAGSYEQYF; CDR3 DNA: TGTGCCAGCACGGCGGGTTCCTACGAGCAGTACTTC
D gene: TRBD2; J gene: TRBJ2-2; V gene: TRBV7-3; clone size: NA; CDR3 protein: CASSFGGFTGELFF; CDR3 DNA: TGTGCCAGCAGCTTCGGGGGGTTTACCGGGGAGCTGTTTTTT